The rows below give T cell receptor beta chains drawn from one sample of a study of blood T cell repertoires in COVID-19. Here immunoSEQ multiplex PCR was the method, and the copy in TCRdb shows in-frame clones only, minus some. This table has 150,000 to 200,000 clones, around 82% appearing once. The sample was PBMCs or T cells enriched from blood (not recorded which). All receptors come from a woman in her fifties or sixties with acute COVID-19. Both conserved end residues are part of each CDR3. A D gene is named only where the DNA matches it firmly. The size field is filled for only some rows; it gives once, few, many or a size class.

cdr3_nt: TGTGCCAGCAGTTCACTGACAGGGGGCAATCAGCCCCAGCATTTT
cdr3_aa: CASSSLTGGNQPQHF
d_call: TRBD1
clone_size: -
v_call: TRBV28
j_call: TRBJ1-5

cdr3_nt: TGTGCCAGCTCGGACGGGGGCAATCAGCCCCAGCATTTT
cdr3_aa: CASSDGGNQPQHF
d_call: -
clone_size: -
v_call: TRBV18
j_call: TRBJ1-5

cdr3_nt: TGTGCCAGCAGCTCCGGAGGGGTTCTTAATTCACCCCTCCACTTT
cdr3_aa: CASSSGGVLNSPLHF
d_call: -
clone_size: -
v_call: TRBV7-2
j_call: TRBJ1-6

cdr3_nt: TGTGCCAACAGGAAAGGGGCTGAAGCTTTCTTT
cdr3_aa: CANRKGAEAFF
d_call: -
clone_size: many
v_call: TRBV18
j_call: TRBJ1-1

cdr3_nt: TGTGCCAGCAGTGACTCGTGGGGGGAAGGCTACACCTTC
cdr3_aa: CASSDSWGEGYTF
d_call: -
clone_size: -
v_call: TRBV6-4
j_call: TRBJ1-2

cdr3_nt: TGTGCCAGCAGCCAAGAACACAGGGGGGACTATGGCTACACCTTC
cdr3_aa: CASSQEHRGDYGYTF
d_call: TRBD1
clone_size: -
v_call: TRBV4-2
j_call: TRBJ1-2

cdr3_nt: TGTGCCAGCAGTTACTCCGGGGGAGGGAACACCGGGGAGCTGTTTTTT
cdr3_aa: CASSYSGGGNTGELFF
d_call: -
clone_size: -
v_call: TRBV6-5
j_call: TRBJ2-2

cdr3_nt: TGTGCCAGTAGTCTCACCGGCAGCGGGGTTGAAGCTTTCTTT
cdr3_aa: CASSLTGSGVEAFF
d_call: -
clone_size: -
v_call: TRBV19
j_call: TRBJ1-1

cdr3_nt: TGTGCCACCAGACAGGGTTTTAGCACAGATACGCAGTATTTT
cdr3_aa: CATRQGFSTDTQYF
d_call: -
clone_size: once
v_call: TRBV24-1
j_call: TRBJ2-3

cdr3_nt: TGTGCCAGTAGTCCTTTAGACAGGGCGAACACTGAAGCTTTCTTT
cdr3_aa: CASSPLDRANTEAFF
d_call: TRBD1
clone_size: few
v_call: TRBV19
j_call: TRBJ1-1

cdr3_nt: TGCGCCACCCAATTGGACGGGGGGCGGTACAATGAGCAGTTCTTC
cdr3_aa: CATQLDGGRYNEQFF
d_call: -
clone_size: -
v_call: TRBV5-1
j_call: TRBJ2-1

cdr3_nt: TGCGCCAGCAGCCACCCGGTTTGGGGGGTGAGGAGCTACACCTTC
cdr3_aa: CASSHPVWGVRSYTF
d_call: -
clone_size: -
v_call: TRBV4-1
j_call: TRBJ1-2

cdr3_nt: TGCGCCAGCTTCCCCGGACAGGGAGAAGAGACCCAGTACTTC
cdr3_aa: CASFPGQGEETQYF
d_call: TRBD1
clone_size: few
v_call: TRBV5-1
j_call: TRBJ2-5

cdr3_nt: TGTGCCTGGAGCGTACCCGGCGATGCGGGAAATCAGCCCCAGCATTTT
cdr3_aa: CAWSVPGDAGNQPQHF
d_call: -
clone_size: few
v_call: TRBV30
j_call: TRBJ1-5

cdr3_nt: TGTGCCAGCAGATCAGGGTTGGCTGAAGCTTTCTTT
cdr3_aa: CASRSGLAEAFF
d_call: -
clone_size: -
v_call: TRBV12-3/TRBV12-4
j_call: TRBJ1-1

cdr3_nt: TGCGCCAGCAGCTTAACCGGGACTCTTTCCTACAATGAGCAGTTCTTC
cdr3_aa: CASSLTGTLSYNEQFF
d_call: -
clone_size: -
v_call: TRBV5-1
j_call: TRBJ2-1

cdr3_nt: TGTGCCACCAGTGGCATGAGACAGGGGCAATATTTCGATGAGCAGTTCTTC
cdr3_aa: CATSGMRQGQYFDEQFF
d_call: TRBD1
clone_size: -
v_call: TRBV24-1
j_call: TRBJ2-1

cdr3_nt: TGTGCCAGCAGCCCGCGGACAGGGCCTGGGGCCCACTCTGGAAACACCATATATTTT
cdr3_aa: CASSPRTGPGAHSGNTIYF
d_call: TRBD1
clone_size: once
v_call: TRBV7-2
j_call: TRBJ1-3

cdr3_nt: TGTGCCAGCAGCTTAGAACGGGCGGGCTATGGCTACACCTTC
cdr3_aa: CASSLERAGYGYTF
d_call: -
clone_size: -
v_call: TRBV7-8
j_call: TRBJ1-2

cdr3_nt: TGTGCCAGCTCGATCGGAGGATATGGACAGGGAATAGCAAATGAGCAGTTCTTC
cdr3_aa: CASSIGGYGQGIANEQFF
d_call: TRBD1
clone_size: -
v_call: TRBV28
j_call: TRBJ2-1

cdr3_nt: TGTGCCAGCAGCCGGACTAGCGGGGGAAACACCGGGGAGCTGTTTTTT
cdr3_aa: CASSRTSGGNTGELFF
d_call: TRBD2
clone_size: -
v_call: TRBV7-9
j_call: TRBJ2-2

cdr3_nt: TGTGCCAGCAGCCAAGGCGATTCACCCCTCCACTTT
cdr3_aa: CASSQGDSPLHF
d_call: -
clone_size: -
v_call: TRBV3-1/TRBV3-2
j_call: TRBJ1-6

cdr3_nt: TGCGCCAGCAGTGAGGGCTATCTTGAGGGGGGGTCCTACAATGAGCAGTTCTTC
cdr3_aa: CASSEGYLEGGSYNEQFF
d_call: -
clone_size: -
v_call: TRBV10-1
j_call: TRBJ2-1

cdr3_nt: TGCAGCGTTCGGGGGTCGAGGGGAGGAAACACCATATATTTT
cdr3_aa: CSVRGSRGGNTIYF
d_call: -
clone_size: -
v_call: TRBV29-1
j_call: TRBJ1-3

cdr3_nt: TGTGCCAGCAGTTTACCGGCCAGGGACTCTGGAAACACCATATATTTT
cdr3_aa: CASSLPARDSGNTIYF
d_call: -
clone_size: -
v_call: TRBV28
j_call: TRBJ1-3

cdr3_nt: TGTGCCAGCAGTTACGGCCAGGGGGTAGCCGGCTACACCTTC
cdr3_aa: CASSYGQGVAGYTF
d_call: TRBD1
clone_size: -
v_call: TRBV6-5
j_call: TRBJ1-2

cdr3_nt: TGTGCCAGCAGTCTTAGCGGCAATGAGCAGTTCTTC
cdr3_aa: CASSLSGNEQFF
d_call: -
clone_size: -
v_call: TRBV6-5
j_call: TRBJ2-1

cdr3_nt: TGTGCCAGCTCACCAAATATGGTGGAGGGAGAGACCCAGTACTTC
cdr3_aa: CASSPNMVEGETQYF
d_call: -
clone_size: -
v_call: TRBV18
j_call: TRBJ2-5

cdr3_nt: TGTGCCAGCAGGCTGTCCGGGGGGCGAGAAAAACTGTTTTTT
cdr3_aa: CASRLSGGREKLFF
d_call: -
clone_size: -
v_call: TRBV28
j_call: TRBJ1-4

cdr3_nt: TGTGCCAGCAGCAACGGTCTGCGCAGTGGGCGAGAGACCCAGTACTTC
cdr3_aa: CASSNGLRSGRETQYF
d_call: -
clone_size: -
v_call: TRBV5-8
j_call: TRBJ2-5

cdr3_nt: TGTGCCAGTCCGACAGTAAAGGAGGGGACCCAGTACTTC
cdr3_aa: CASPTVKEGTQYF
d_call: -
clone_size: -
v_call: TRBV9
j_call: TRBJ2-5

cdr3_nt: TGTGCCAGCAGCCTTCTTGGACTAGCTGGGGATACGCAGTATTTT
cdr3_aa: CASSLLGLAGDTQYF
d_call: TRBD2
clone_size: -
v_call: TRBV3-1/TRBV3-2
j_call: TRBJ2-3

cdr3_nt: TGTGCCAGCAGCCCCCACGGTGGGGGCTTCACCGGGGAGCTGTTTTTT
cdr3_aa: CASSPHGGGFTGELFF
d_call: -
clone_size: -
v_call: TRBV7-3
j_call: TRBJ2-2

cdr3_nt: TGTGCCAGCAGCTCTAGGAACATAGGAAACACCATATATTTT
cdr3_aa: CASSSRNIGNTIYF
d_call: -
clone_size: -
v_call: TRBV7-9
j_call: TRBJ1-3

cdr3_nt: TGCAGTGCTAGTAGGGGGGGGGACCGCACAGATACGCAGTATTTT
cdr3_aa: CSASRGGDRTDTQYF
d_call: -
clone_size: -
v_call: TRBV20-1
j_call: TRBJ2-3

cdr3_nt: TGTGCCAGCTGCCCCGGAGATACGCAGTATTTT
cdr3_aa: CASCPGDTQYF
d_call: -
clone_size: -
v_call: TRBV2
j_call: TRBJ2-3